A selection of T cell receptor beta chains follows, all from one sample in a study of blood T cell repertoires in COVID-19. Repertoires were generated with immunoSEQ multiplex PCR, while TCRdb's copy carries only in-frame clones and drops some. Of around 80,000 clones listed, approximately 82% are singletons. Sequenced: peripheral blood. The receptor source for this set is a human donor in a cohort sampled during active COVID-19. Each CDR3 is given with its conserved first and last residue. The D gene is left open where the match is weak. The size of a clone is reported for some rows only, either as once, few or many, or as a class for expanded clones.

clone size	V gene	D gene	J gene	CDR3 protein	CDR3 DNA
-	TRBV6-4	-	TRBJ2-2	CASSPLDSANTGELFF	TGTGCCAGCAGTCCCCTGGATAGCGCGAACACCGGGGAGCTGTTTTTT
-	TRBV12-3/TRBV12-4	TRBD1	TRBJ2-5	CASSPTGQETQYF	TGTGCCAGCAGTCCGACAGGGCAAGAGACCCAGTACTTC
-	TRBV9	-	TRBJ1-6	CASSVGGGGTRTSPLHF	TGTGCCAGCAGCGTAGGTGGGGGGGGGACCCGGACTTCACCCCTCCACTTT
-	TRBV2	-	TRBJ1-5	CASSVAGSNQPQHF	TGTGCCAGCAGTGTTGCAGGGTCCAATCAGCCCCAGCATTTT
-	TRBV28	TRBD1	TRBJ1-2	CASTLGDREDYGYTF	TGTGCCAGCACCCTAGGAGACAGGGAGGACTATGGCTACACCTTC
once	TRBV5-4	-	TRBJ1-4	CASSQPGLDEKLFF	TGTGCCAGCAGCCAACCGGGGTTGGATGAAAAACTGTTTTTT
-	TRBV6-5	TRBD1	TRBJ2-5	CASSTGTGVPETQYF	TGTGCCAGCAGCACCGGGACAGGGGTTCCGGAGACCCAGTACTTC
-	TRBV5-4	TRBD1	TRBJ2-5	CASSSKQGETQYF	TGTGCCAGCAGCTCCAAACAGGGGGAGACCCAGTACTTC
-	TRBV3-1/TRBV3-2	TRBD1	TRBJ1-4	CASSQEGRGRGTNEKLFF	TGTGCCAGCAGCCAAGAGGGCAGGGGGCGCGGGACTAATGAAAAACTGTTTTTT
once	TRBV3-1/TRBV3-2	-	TRBJ2-7	CASSLSGRAPYEQYF	TGTGCCAGCAGCCTGAGTGGCAGGGCCCCCTACGAGCAGTACTTC
-	TRBV11-2	TRBD2	TRBJ2-2	CASSAGLAGGGSTGELFF	TGTGCCAGCAGCGCGGGACTAGCGGGAGGGGGTAGCACCGGGGAGCTGTTTTTT
-	TRBV14	TRBD1	TRBJ1-5	CASSLTGAADQPQHF	TGTGCCAGCAGCTTGACAGGGGCTGCGGATCAGCCCCAGCATTTT
-	TRBV3-1/TRBV3-2	-	TRBJ1-1	CASSYRNTEAFF	TGTGCCAGCAGTTACAGGAACACTGAAGCTTTCTTT
-	TRBV4-1	TRBD2	TRBJ2-5	CASSLYHGRVGETQYF	TGCGCCAGCAGCCTTTATCACGGGAGGGTGGGGGAGACCCAGTACTTC
-	TRBV7-9	-	TRBJ1-2	CASSPSLRINYGYTF	TGTGCCAGCAGCCCTAGCCTTCGGATTAACTATGGCTACACCTTC
-	TRBV3-1/TRBV3-2	TRBD1	TRBJ2-5	CASSQDPPGTGMETQYF	TGTGCCAGCAGCCAAGATCCTCCCGGGACAGGGATGGAGACCCAGTACTTC
-	TRBV21-1	-	TRBJ2-7	CASTRPGPRVEQYF	TGTGCCAGTACGAGGCCAGGGCCTCGGGTCGAGCAGTACTTC
few	TRBV29-1	TRBD1	TRBJ1-1	CSVDRGRNTEAFF	TGCAGCGTCGACAGGGGGCGGAACACTGAAGCTTTCTTT
once	TRBV29-1	TRBD1	TRBJ1-5	CSVVTGGGQPQHF	TGCAGCGTCGTTACAGGGGGCGGTCAGCCCCAGCATTTT
-	TRBV5-6	-	TRBJ2-5	CASSRVGGHQETQYF	TGTGCCAGCAGCCGCGTCGGCGGGCACCAAGAGACCCAGTACTTC
-	TRBV19	TRBD1	TRBJ1-5	CATYPGTGDPYSNQPQHF	TGTGCCACATACCCCGGGACAGGGGACCCGTATAGCAATCAGCCCCAGCATTTT
-	TRBV15	-	TRBJ1-3	CATSSPLQRGDTIYF	TGTGCCACCAGCAGTCCCCTCCAGCGGGGTGACACCATATATTTT
-	TRBV24-1	-	TRBJ2-7	CATSDGRQNAQYF	TGTGCCACCAGTGATGGGCGACAGAACGCGCAGTACTTC
-	TRBV5-6	-	TRBJ2-1	CASSLGSGETHGGEQFF	TGTGCCAGCAGCTTGGGATCCGGGGAAACCCACGGGGGTGAGCAGTTCTTC
-	TRBV2	TRBD1	TRBJ1-1	CASGGTANTEAFF	TGTGCCAGCGGCGGGACAGCCAACACTGAAGCTTTCTTT
-	TRBV19	-	TRBJ1-2	CASQGEPQGNYGYTF	TGTGCCAGTCAAGGGGAACCCCAGGGGAACTATGGCTACACCTTC
-	TRBV5-6	TRBD2	TRBJ2-2	CASSQVGLAGVTGELFF	TGTGCCAGCAGCCAGGTAGGACTAGCGGGAGTCACCGGGGAGCTGTTTTTT
-	TRBV19	-	TRBJ1-3	CASRPGGGNTIYF	TGTGCCAGCAGGCCCGGGGGGGGAAACACCATATATTTT
-	TRBV7-9	TRBD2	TRBJ2-7	CASNRLSGGAGEQYF	TGTGCCAGCAACCGCCTTAGCGGGGGGGCGGGAGAGCAGTACTTC
-	TRBV2	-	TRBJ1-2	CASHRAGLDGYTF	TGTGCCAGCCATCGGGCAGGGCTTGATGGCTACACCTTC
-	TRBV6-4	TRBD2	TRBJ2-1	CASRACVAGGSSYNEQFF	TGTGCCAGCAGGGCCTGCGTGGCGGGAGGGTCCTCCTACAATGAGCAGTTCTTC
-	TRBV7-2	TRBD1	TRBJ1-1	CASSLPGQGAMNTEAFF	TGTGCCAGCAGCTTACCGGGACAGGGGGCGATGAACACTGAAGCTTTCTTT
-	TRBV20-1	TRBD2	TRBJ2-3	CSASGLSGSSADTQYF	TGCAGTGCTAGTGGCCTAAGCGGGAGCAGCGCAGATACGCAGTATTTT
-	TRBV29-1	-	TRBJ2-1	CSVSPNVGGPMSSYNEQFF	TGCAGCGTCTCCCCTAACGTGGGGGGGCCCATGAGCTCCTACAATGAGCAGTTCTTC
-	TRBV6-1	TRBD2	TRBJ2-3	CASSDSGADTQYF	TGTGCCAGCAGTGACAGCGGGGCAGATACGCAGTATTTT
-	TRBV5-1	-	TRBJ1-2	CASSLDASGYTF	TGCGCCAGCAGCTTGGATGCCAGTGGCTACACCTTC
-	TRBV7-9	-	TRBJ2-7	CASSHTGGPYEQYF	TGTGCCAGCAGCCATACCGGGGGACCCTACGAGCAGTACTTC
few	TRBV6-5	TRBD1	TRBJ1-5	CASSPGQRGAQHF	TGTGCCAGCAGTCCGGGACAGAGAGGGGCCCAGCATTTT
-	TRBV28	TRBD1	TRBJ1-1	CASRRQGASEAFF	TGTGCCAGCAGGCGACAGGGGGCGAGTGAAGCTTTCTTT
-	TRBV5-1	TRBD2	TRBJ2-3	CASSLGLAGPRTDTQYF	TGCGCCAGCAGCTTGGGACTAGCGGGGCCTCGCACAGATACGCAGTATTTT
-	TRBV5-4	-	TRBJ2-7	CASSRDSVGEQYF	TGTGCCTCCTCCCGGGACTCTGTGGGAGAGCAGTACTTC
-	TRBV24-1	TRBD1	TRBJ2-5	CATSDPTGEETQYF	TGTGCCACCAGTGATCCGACAGGGGAAGAGACCCAGTACTTC
once	TRBV5-4	TRBD1	TRBJ1-6	CASSLVGQSNSPLHF	TGTGCCAGCAGCTTGGTGGGACAGAGTAATTCACCCCTCCACTTT
once	TRBV28	TRBD2	TRBJ2-1	CASSSGLAGSYNEQFF	TGTGCCAGCAGTTCGGGACTAGCGGGCTCTTACAATGAGCAGTTCTTC
-	TRBV4-1	-	TRBJ1-1	CASSQVSGMNTEAFF	TGCGCCAGCAGCCAAGTGTCAGGCATGAACACTGAAGCTTTCTTT
-	TRBV6-5	-	TRBJ1-5	CASTREGNQPQHF	TGTGCCAGCACGAGGGAGGGCAATCAGCCCCAGCATTTT
once	TRBV28	-	TRBJ1-5	CASRGRRVTGQPQHF	TGTGCCAGCAGGGGTAGGAGGGTAACCGGTCAGCCCCAGCATTTT
-	TRBV11-1	TRBD2	TRBJ2-1	CASSVSTSGFFNEQFF	TGTGCCAGCAGCGTCTCGACTAGCGGGTTCTTCAATGAGCAGTTCTTC
-	TRBV7-2	-	TRBJ1-5	CASSSRANQPQHF	TGTGCCAGCAGCTCCCGAGCAAATCAGCCCCAGCATTTT
-	TRBV5-4	-	TRBJ2-3	CASSLAAGDTQYF	TGTGCCAGCAGCTTGGCCGCCGGAGATACGCAGTATTTT
-	TRBV9	TRBD2	TRBJ2-3	CASSVRLAGVTDTQYF	TGTGCCAGCAGCGTCCGACTAGCGGGGGTCACAGATACGCAGTATTTT
-	TRBV18	TRBD1	TRBJ2-2	CASSPGTANTGELFF	TGTGCCAGCTCACCTGGGACAGCGAACACCGGGGAGCTGTTTTTT
-	TRBV27	-	TRBJ2-5	CASNTGRKQETQYF	TGTGCCAGCAATACAGGACGGAAACAAGAGACCCAGTACTTC